Listed below are T cell receptor beta chains from one sample, sequenced in a study of Ad26.COV2.S vaccination and SARS-CoV-2 variants. Clones were sequenced by immunoSEQ multiplex PCR, and TCRdb holds only the in-frame ones, with some missing. The table lists about 350,000 clones, roughly 84% of them singletons, with roughly 3.3% in the top ten. The material was peripheral blood, obtained in a trial of Ad26.COV2.S vaccine versus placebo. Every receptor here comes from a person aged 18-65 years who received the Ad26.COV2.S COVID-19 vaccine or a placebo. CDR3s leave out the opening cysteine and the closing phenylalanine or tryptophan. The order of the fields is J gene, V gene, clone size, CDR3 protein. Size tells how often a clone was seen (once, few, many) or the class of an expanded clone, and some rows leave it out.

TRBJ2-2	TRBV12-3/TRBV12-4	-	ASSLSRVGELF
TRBJ1-1	TRBV7-9	many	ASSGRGFRAF
TRBJ1-1	TRBV7-9	-	ASSSRGPTNTEAF
TRBJ2-7	TRBV29-1	once	SVGSTKAYEQY
TRBJ1-5	TRBV19	-	ASSIARWWPGPQH
TRBJ2-7	TRBV7-9	-	ASSLVRTGSGSSYEQY
TRBJ2-4	TRBV3-1/TRBV3-2	-	ASSRYTRAGKNIQY
TRBJ1-2	TRBV18	-	ASSEELNYGYT
TRBJ2-1	TRBV6-4	-	ASSDQAEGYNEQF
TRBJ2-7	TRBV5-1	-	ASSPLQSSYEQY
TRBJ1-6	TRBV30	-	VWSVLDRSSPLH
TRBJ2-7	TRBV2	-	ASSELSAGAEFSYEQY
TRBJ2-1	TRBV6-2/TRBV6-3	few	ASSYLRSSYNEQF
TRBJ2-3	TRBV9	-	ASSVGTFPDTQY
TRBJ2-7	TRBV6-5	-	ASSRGRDLHEQY